This T cell receptor (beta chain) originates from a study of tumor-infiltrating lymphocytes in localized non-small cell lung cancer. Clones were sequenced by immunoSEQ multiplex PCR, and TCRdb holds only the in-frame ones, with some missing. The data hold some 11,000 clones, with about 72% observed a single time. The CDR3 spans 16 residues. Trimming cost V 2 bases and J 4 bases; bases outside gene matches: 10. Per the germline V gene, CDR1 is MNHNS and CDR2 is SASEGT. This receptor was taken from a human donor with non-small cell lung cancer. The V call is TRBV6-1, the J call TRBJ1-2; 7 nucleotides agree with TRBD1. The sequenced material came from uninvolved lung tissue not adjacent to the tumor. The CDR3 loop is CASSELGRGRSYGYTF. CDR3 bases: TGTGCCAGCAGTGAATTGGGAAGGGGGCGGTCCTATGGCTACACCTTC.